The rows below give T cell receptor beta chains drawn from one sample of a study of control samples from healthy donors and cancer patients. Clones were read by immunoSEQ multiplex PCR, and TCRdb kept only the in-frame ones, dropping some. The table records around 76,000 clones, 85% to 95% of them present only once. The specimen sequenced was blood. These receptors were obtained from a woman aged 40 to 55 in good health. CDR3s include the opening cysteine and the closing phenylalanine or tryptophan. A D gene is named only where the DNA matches it firmly. Clone size is stated in some rows and not others, as once, few, many or a class when expanded.

CDR3nt: TGTGCCAGCAGCTTGGAGCTAGCCAACACAGATACGCAGTATTTT
CDR3aa: CASSLELANTDTQYF
abundance: .
v_gene: TRBV5-4
d_gene: .
j_gene: TRBJ2-3

CDR3nt: TGTGCCAGCAGCCTCACCGCCTACGAGCAGTACTTC
CDR3aa: CASSLTAYEQYF
abundance: .
v_gene: TRBV13
d_gene: .
j_gene: TRBJ2-7

CDR3nt: TGTGCCAGCAGCCAACCAGGACTAGCGGGGAACATTCAGTACTTC
CDR3aa: CASSQPGLAGNIQYF
abundance: .
v_gene: TRBV3-1/TRBV3-2
d_gene: TRBD2
j_gene: TRBJ2-4

CDR3nt: TGTGCCAGCAGTTACCCTAGCGGGAAAGATGGAGATACGCAGTATTTT
CDR3aa: CASSYPSGKDGDTQYF
abundance: .
v_gene: TRBV6-5
d_gene: TRBD2
j_gene: TRBJ2-3

CDR3nt: TGTGCCAGCAGCTTCAGGGGTAGCGGGAGGTTGAGGGAGCAGTACTTC
CDR3aa: CASSFRGSGRLREQYF
abundance: .
v_gene: TRBV5-6
d_gene: TRBD2
j_gene: TRBJ2-7

CDR3nt: TGTGCCAGTCGAAAGGACCGGGACAGGGATCGCTACACCTTC
CDR3aa: CASRKDRDRDRYTF
abundance: .
v_gene: TRBV19
d_gene: TRBD1
j_gene: TRBJ1-2

CDR3nt: TGTGCCAGCAGCCTCTTGGGGTATGGCTACACCTTC
CDR3aa: CASSLLGYGYTF
abundance: once
v_gene: TRBV12-3/TRBV12-4
d_gene: .
j_gene: TRBJ1-2

CDR3nt: TGTGCCAGCAGTTTCCCGGCTACCAGGTCCTACAATGAGCAGTTCTTC
CDR3aa: CASSFPATRSYNEQFF
abundance: .
v_gene: TRBV6-2/TRBV6-3
d_gene: .
j_gene: TRBJ2-1

CDR3nt: TGTGCCAGCAGTTACTCGGACAGGGGGCATGGCTACACCTTC
CDR3aa: CASSYSDRGHGYTF
abundance: .
v_gene: TRBV6-5
d_gene: TRBD1
j_gene: TRBJ1-2

CDR3nt: TGTGCCACCAGTGAGATGGCGGGCCCCCAGTACTTC
CDR3aa: CATSEMAGPQYF
abundance: .
v_gene: TRBV24-1
d_gene: .
j_gene: TRBJ2-5

CDR3nt: TGTGCCTGGAGCACGTCCCCCGGGGAGCTGTTTTTT
CDR3aa: CAWSTSPGELFF
abundance: once
v_gene: TRBV30
d_gene: .
j_gene: TRBJ2-2

CDR3nt: TGTGCCAGCGGACAGGAATTCTATGGCTACACCTTC
CDR3aa: CASGQEFYGYTF
abundance: .
v_gene: TRBV2
d_gene: TRBD1
j_gene: TRBJ1-2

CDR3nt: TGTGCCAGCTCAACCGAACAGGTGGGAACTGAAGCTTTCTTT
CDR3aa: CASSTEQVGTEAFF
abundance: .
v_gene: TRBV18
d_gene: .
j_gene: TRBJ1-1

CDR3nt: TGTGCCAGTAGTATCCGCAGGGCCTATAATTCACCCCTCCACTTT
CDR3aa: CASSIRRAYNSPLHF
abundance: .
v_gene: TRBV19
d_gene: .
j_gene: TRBJ1-6

CDR3nt: TGTGCCAGCAGCAGTACGACTTTCAATGAGCAGTTCTTC
CDR3aa: CASSSTTFNEQFF
abundance: .
v_gene: TRBV12-3/TRBV12-4
d_gene: .
j_gene: TRBJ2-1

CDR3nt: TGTGCCAGCAGCCTCTCGACAGGGGCGGACACTGAAGCTTTCTTT
CDR3aa: CASSLSTGADTEAFF
abundance: .
v_gene: TRBV7-9
d_gene: TRBD1
j_gene: TRBJ1-1

CDR3nt: TGTGCCAGCAGCCACGGGACAGGGGTGCTGAGAGAGCAGTACTTC
CDR3aa: CASSHGTGVLREQYF
abundance: .
v_gene: TRBV7-9
d_gene: TRBD1
j_gene: TRBJ2-7

CDR3nt: TGTGCCAGTAGTCCACGATTTGACAGTTCGAACACCGGGGAGCTGTTTTTT
CDR3aa: CASSPRFDSSNTGELFF
abundance: .
v_gene: TRBV19
d_gene: .
j_gene: TRBJ2-2

CDR3nt: TGTGCCAGCAGCCACAACGGGGGCTTGGGCGAGCAGTACTTC
CDR3aa: CASSHNGGLGEQYF
abundance: .
v_gene: TRBV5-5
d_gene: .
j_gene: TRBJ2-7

CDR3nt: TGTGCCAGCAGCGTGGGGAACGGCGGGGGGCAAGAGACCCAGTACTTC
CDR3aa: CASSVGNGGGQETQYF
abundance: .
v_gene: TRBV9
d_gene: TRBD2
j_gene: TRBJ2-5

CDR3nt: TGTGCCAGCAGCCACGGGCCCGACAATGAGCAGTTCTTC
CDR3aa: CASSHGPDNEQFF
abundance: medium-sized
v_gene: TRBV6-5
d_gene: .
j_gene: TRBJ2-1

CDR3nt: TGTGCCAGCAGCCTCACCCAGGGGGTGGGGGCCGGGGGTGGCTACACCTTC
CDR3aa: CASSLTQGVGAGGGYTF
abundance: .
v_gene: TRBV7-9
d_gene: TRBD1
j_gene: TRBJ1-2

CDR3nt: TGTGCCAGCTCACCGCAGGGGGGAATGAACACTGAAGCTTTCTTT
CDR3aa: CASSPQGGMNTEAFF
abundance: .
v_gene: TRBV18
d_gene: TRBD1
j_gene: TRBJ1-1

CDR3nt: TGTGCCAGCAGTGAAACGGGTTACAATGAGCAGTTCTTC
CDR3aa: CASSETGYNEQFF
abundance: .
v_gene: TRBV6-1
d_gene: .
j_gene: TRBJ2-1

CDR3nt: TGTGCCAGCAGCGCCGGGACAGTCTCTGGAAACACCATATATTTT
CDR3aa: CASSAGTVSGNTIYF
abundance: .
v_gene: TRBV3-1/TRBV3-2
d_gene: TRBD1
j_gene: TRBJ1-3

CDR3nt: TGCGCCAGCAGCTTGCTGGAGAACACTGAAGCTTTCTTT
CDR3aa: CASSLLENTEAFF
abundance: .
v_gene: TRBV5-1
d_gene: .
j_gene: TRBJ1-1

CDR3nt: TGTGCCAGTAGTATGGGGCAGGGGGTCAGGACTGAAGCTTTCTTT
CDR3aa: CASSMGQGVRTEAFF
abundance: .
v_gene: TRBV19
d_gene: TRBD1
j_gene: TRBJ1-1

CDR3nt: TGTGCCAGCAGCCAAGATCTGCAGCTTGAGCAGTACTTC
CDR3aa: CASSQDLQLEQYF
abundance: once
v_gene: TRBV14
d_gene: .
j_gene: TRBJ2-7

CDR3nt: TGTGCCAGCAGCCAGAGCAGGAACACTGAAGCTTTCTTT
CDR3aa: CASSQSRNTEAFF
abundance: .
v_gene: TRBV14
d_gene: .
j_gene: TRBJ1-1

CDR3nt: TGTGCCAGCAGCTTGGGGGAGGAAGATACGCAGTATTTT
CDR3aa: CASSLGEEDTQYF
abundance: .
v_gene: TRBV7-9
d_gene: .
j_gene: TRBJ2-3

CDR3nt: TGCGCCAGCAGCTTGGAATCCCCATTGAGGGAAAAACTGTTTTTT
CDR3aa: CASSLESPLREKLFF
abundance: .
v_gene: TRBV5-1
d_gene: .
j_gene: TRBJ1-4

CDR3nt: TGTGCCAGCAGCTTAGGGTACGGGGGGAACTACAATGAGCAGTTCTTC
CDR3aa: CASSLGYGGNYNEQFF
abundance: .
v_gene: TRBV7-3
d_gene: TRBD2
j_gene: TRBJ2-1

CDR3nt: TGTGCCAGCTCACCACCGGACCAGCCCCAGCATTTT
CDR3aa: CASSPPDQPQHF
abundance: .
v_gene: TRBV18
d_gene: .
j_gene: TRBJ1-5

CDR3nt: TGTGCCACCAAGCGCCTAGGACAGGGTCTTTCACCCCTCCACTTT
CDR3aa: CATKRLGQGLSPLHF
abundance: once
v_gene: TRBV2
d_gene: TRBD1
j_gene: TRBJ1-6

CDR3nt: TGTGCCATCGCTGTGGGGAGTTCCTACGAGCAGTACTTC
CDR3aa: CAIAVGSSYEQYF
abundance: .
v_gene: TRBV7-9
d_gene: .
j_gene: TRBJ2-7

CDR3nt: TGTGCCAGCAGCTTACGCGGGAGAGGAGGTGAGCAGTTCTTC
CDR3aa: CASSLRGRGGEQFF
abundance: .
v_gene: TRBV11-3
d_gene: TRBD2
j_gene: TRBJ2-1

CDR3nt: TGTGCCAGCAGTGAAGAGATCGGGACAGGGCTCTACGAGCAGTACTTC
CDR3aa: CASSEEIGTGLYEQYF
abundance: .
v_gene: TRBV6-1
d_gene: TRBD1
j_gene: TRBJ2-7

CDR3nt: TGCGCCAGCAGTTATGAAGAGAGGGGGACTGAAGCTTTCTTT
CDR3aa: CASSYEERGTEAFF
abundance: .
v_gene: TRBV5-1
d_gene: .
j_gene: TRBJ1-1

CDR3nt: TGTGCCAGCAGCCCCCGCGGGAGAAACGGGGAGCTGTTTTTT
CDR3aa: CASSPRGRNGELFF
abundance: few
v_gene: TRBV11-3
d_gene: TRBD2
j_gene: TRBJ2-2

CDR3nt: TGTGCCAGCAGCTTTGGGGGTCTTGGACAGGGGGCCTACGAGCAGTACTTC
CDR3aa: CASSFGGLGQGAYEQYF
abundance: .
v_gene: TRBV7-2
d_gene: TRBD1
j_gene: TRBJ2-7

CDR3nt: TGTGCCAGCAGTGAAAGGCCCTGGCCGGGACAGGGAACCAAAAACATTCAGTACTTC
CDR3aa: CASSERPWPGQGTKNIQYF
abundance: .
v_gene: TRBV6-1
d_gene: TRBD1
j_gene: TRBJ2-4

CDR3nt: TGTGCCAGCAGTGACTCGACCTCGGATACGCAGTATTTT
CDR3aa: CASSDSTSDTQYF
abundance: .
v_gene: TRBV6-4
d_gene: .
j_gene: TRBJ2-3

CDR3nt: TGTGCCAGCAAACCCGGGACAGTTGGTACAGATACGCAGTATTTT
CDR3aa: CASKPGTVGTDTQYF
abundance: .
v_gene: TRBV27
d_gene: TRBD1
j_gene: TRBJ2-3

CDR3nt: TGTGCCAGTAGCACTTCCAGAGACGGAAGACACTATGGCTACACCTTC
CDR3aa: CASSTSRDGRHYGYTF
abundance: .
v_gene: TRBV19
d_gene: .
j_gene: TRBJ1-2

CDR3nt: TGTGCCAGCAGTGAAGTCGCGGGACAGGGCTATGGCTACACCTTC
CDR3aa: CASSEVAGQGYGYTF
abundance: once
v_gene: TRBV6-1
d_gene: TRBD1
j_gene: TRBJ1-2

CDR3nt: TGCGCCAGCAGCTTTGGGGGCCCCACAGATACGCAGTATTTT
CDR3aa: CASSFGGPTDTQYF
abundance: .
v_gene: TRBV5-1
d_gene: .
j_gene: TRBJ2-3

CDR3nt: TGTGCCAGCAGCCAAGATTGGCGAGGGACTATCCAAGAGACCCAGTACTTC
CDR3aa: CASSQDWRGTIQETQYF
abundance: .
v_gene: TRBV4-2
d_gene: TRBD2
j_gene: TRBJ2-5

CDR3nt: TGTGCCAGCAGCCCCCCCTTGGGCATTGGCACTGAAGCTTTCTTT
CDR3aa: CASSPPLGIGTEAFF
abundance: once
v_gene: TRBV28
d_gene: .
j_gene: TRBJ1-1

CDR3nt: TGTGCCAGCAGCTCCTTGCGGAATGAGCAGTTCTTC
CDR3aa: CASSSLRNEQFF
abundance: .
v_gene: TRBV7-6
d_gene: .
j_gene: TRBJ2-1

CDR3nt: TGTGCCTGGAAGGTGGGGCCGTGGCAGTTCTTC
CDR3aa: CAWKVGPWQFF
abundance: .
v_gene: TRBV30
d_gene: .
j_gene: TRBJ2-1

CDR3nt: TGTGCCAGCAGCTTAGAGGCAGGCCTAAGGAGGGACACTGAAGCTTTCTTT
CDR3aa: CASSLEAGLRRDTEAFF
abundance: .
v_gene: TRBV7-2
d_gene: .
j_gene: TRBJ1-1

CDR3nt: TGTGCCTGGAGTTACGGGATCACAGATACGCAGTATTTT
CDR3aa: CAWSYGITDTQYF
abundance: .
v_gene: TRBV30
d_gene: .
j_gene: TRBJ2-3

CDR3nt: TGTGCCATCAGTGTTTGGACAGGGACAGGCTATGGCTACACCTTC
CDR3aa: CAISVWTGTGYGYTF
abundance: .
v_gene: TRBV10-3
d_gene: TRBD1
j_gene: TRBJ1-2

CDR3nt: TGTGCCAGCAGTCCTGACAGAGGGGCTGAAGCTTTCTTT
CDR3aa: CASSPDRGAEAFF
abundance: .
v_gene: TRBV2
d_gene: .
j_gene: TRBJ1-1

CDR3nt: TGTGCCAGCAGGAACTTCGGACAGGGTCGGGACGGCTACACCTTC
CDR3aa: CASRNFGQGRDGYTF
abundance: .
v_gene: TRBV28
d_gene: TRBD1
j_gene: TRBJ1-2